This paragraph covers one TCR beta chain sequence. The data originate from a study of blood T cell repertoires in COVID-19. Germline loops: CDR1 MGHRA, CDR2 YSYEKL. Deletions cut 5 bases from V and 2 bases from J, with 13 bases between. The length of the CDR3 is 14 residues. The authors' processing: Amplified reference gene primers provided the basis for estimating nucleated cell counts. Assay used: immunoSEQ multiplex PCR; TCRdb lists only in-frame clones, some missing. V, J and clone size are taken as reported in that table, and D and trimming were inferred from the DNA itself. This table has around 140,000 clones, around 86% appearing once. This study enrolled people aged roughly 18 to 89 from roughly 24 US geographic areas. Each recovered donor of Cohort 3 presented with two negative PCRs, clearance, or symptom resolution.

Sequencing was performed on PBMCs or T cells enriched from blood (not recorded which). The chain couples TRBV4-1 to TRBJ2-7; TRBD2 might be the D (6 bases). The sequence was obtained from a man aged 55 to 70 who had recovered from COVID-19. CDR3 sequence (DNA): TGCGCCAGCAGCTATGGCGCGGGGACCTACGAGCAGTACTTC. The encoded protein is CASSYGAGTYEQYF.